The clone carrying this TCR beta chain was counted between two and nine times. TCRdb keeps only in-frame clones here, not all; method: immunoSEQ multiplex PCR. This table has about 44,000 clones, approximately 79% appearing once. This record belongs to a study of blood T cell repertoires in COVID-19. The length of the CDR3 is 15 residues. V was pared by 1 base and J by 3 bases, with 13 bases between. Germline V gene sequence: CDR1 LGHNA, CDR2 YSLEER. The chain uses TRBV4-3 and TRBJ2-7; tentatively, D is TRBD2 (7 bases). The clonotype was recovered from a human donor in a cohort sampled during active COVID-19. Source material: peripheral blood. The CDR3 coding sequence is TGCGCCAGCAGCCAAGCAACGGGGGGCGTCTACGAGCAGTACTTC. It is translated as CASSQATGGVYEQYF.